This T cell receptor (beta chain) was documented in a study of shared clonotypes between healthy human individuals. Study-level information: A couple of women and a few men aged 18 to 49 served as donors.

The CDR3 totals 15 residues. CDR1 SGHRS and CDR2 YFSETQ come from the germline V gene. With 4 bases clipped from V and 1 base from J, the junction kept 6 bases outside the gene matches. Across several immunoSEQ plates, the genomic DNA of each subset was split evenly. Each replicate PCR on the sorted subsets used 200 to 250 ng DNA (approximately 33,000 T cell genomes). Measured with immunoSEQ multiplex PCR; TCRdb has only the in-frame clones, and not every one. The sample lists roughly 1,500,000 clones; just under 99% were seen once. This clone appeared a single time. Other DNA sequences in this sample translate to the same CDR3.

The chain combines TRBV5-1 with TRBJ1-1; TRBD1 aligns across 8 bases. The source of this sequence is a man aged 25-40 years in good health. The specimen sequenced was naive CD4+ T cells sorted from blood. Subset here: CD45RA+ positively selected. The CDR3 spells CASSARQGPNTEAFF. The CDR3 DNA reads TGCGCCAGCAGCGCTAGACAGGGGCCGAACACTGAAGCTTTCTTT.